Only a few counts were recorded for the clone carrying this T cell receptor (beta chain). Its target is not known. Amplification of TCR beta CDR3 regions was performed using RNA transcripts as template. A first-round RT-PCR of the TCR CDR3 used the HTBI primer set. Via MiXCR, TCRdb re-called the multiplex PCR reads, giving one row per CDR3 protein. The table includes roughly 300,000 distinct CDR3 sequences, roughly 18% detected once. Patients having uncontrolled infection, another autoimmune disease, pregnancy or lactation were not included. Diagnoses were established using clinical symptoms, serum thyroxine and TRAb, thyroid ultrasound and orbital computed tomography. The PBMCs studied were ones that came from about 10 ml fresh peripheral blood. This entry comes from a study of T cells in Graves' hyperthyroidism and ophthalmopathy. Study-level points and caveats: A median 6.5 months before onset, the model predicted ophthalmopathy.

The length of the CDR3 is 14 residues. From germline, CDR1 is SNHLY and CDR2 FYNNEI. After removal of 10 bases from V and 6 bases from J, the junction contained 12 bases not matched to a gene. The receptor's source is a woman aged 45-65 years with Graves' hyperthyroidism. This sequence joins TRBV2 and TRBJ2-5; 9 bases are shared with TRBD1. Sample: blood. CDR3 loop: CAIGTGTGRKTQYF. The CDR3 DNA is TGTGCCATCGGGACCGGGACAGGGAGAAAGACCCAGTACTTC.